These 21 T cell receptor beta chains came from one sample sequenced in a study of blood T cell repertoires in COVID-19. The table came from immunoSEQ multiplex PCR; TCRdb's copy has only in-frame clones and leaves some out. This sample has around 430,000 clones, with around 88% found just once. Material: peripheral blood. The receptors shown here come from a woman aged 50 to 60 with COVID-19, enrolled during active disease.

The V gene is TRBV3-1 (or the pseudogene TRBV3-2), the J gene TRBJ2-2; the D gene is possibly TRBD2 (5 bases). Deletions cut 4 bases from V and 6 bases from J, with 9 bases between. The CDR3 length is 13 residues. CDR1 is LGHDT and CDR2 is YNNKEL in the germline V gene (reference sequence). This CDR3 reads CASSRLGAGELFF. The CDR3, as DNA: TGTGCCAGCAGCCGCCTGGGAGCCGGGGAGCTGTTTTTT.

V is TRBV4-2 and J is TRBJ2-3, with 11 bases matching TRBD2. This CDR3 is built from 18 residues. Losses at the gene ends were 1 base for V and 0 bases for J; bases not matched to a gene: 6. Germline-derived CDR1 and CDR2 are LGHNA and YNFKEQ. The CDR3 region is CASSQVASGGTSTDTQYF. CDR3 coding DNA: TGTGCCAGCAGCCAAGTGGCTAGCGGGGGGACGAGCACAGATACGCAGTATTTT.

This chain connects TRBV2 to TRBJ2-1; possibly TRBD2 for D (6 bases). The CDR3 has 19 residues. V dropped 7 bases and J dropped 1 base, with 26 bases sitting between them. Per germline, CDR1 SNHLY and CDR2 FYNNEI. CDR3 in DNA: TGTGCCAGCACTACGAATAACGGACTGGGCGGGGCTTCCTACAATGAGCAGTTCTTC. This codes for CASTTNNGLGGASYNEQFF.

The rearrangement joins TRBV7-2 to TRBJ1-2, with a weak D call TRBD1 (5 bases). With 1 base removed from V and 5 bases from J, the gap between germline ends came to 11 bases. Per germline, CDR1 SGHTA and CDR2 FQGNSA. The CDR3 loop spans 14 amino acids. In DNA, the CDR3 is TGTGCCAGCAGCTTAGGTCCGGGGGTATATGGCTACACCTTC. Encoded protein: CASSLGPGVYGYTF.

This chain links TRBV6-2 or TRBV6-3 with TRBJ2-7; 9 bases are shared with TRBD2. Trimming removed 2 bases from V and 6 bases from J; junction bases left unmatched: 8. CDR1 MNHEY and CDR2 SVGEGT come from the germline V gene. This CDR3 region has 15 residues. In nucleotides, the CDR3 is TGTGCCAGCAGTTACCGGGGACTAGCATCTTTCGAGCAGTACTTC. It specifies CASSYRGLASFEQYF.

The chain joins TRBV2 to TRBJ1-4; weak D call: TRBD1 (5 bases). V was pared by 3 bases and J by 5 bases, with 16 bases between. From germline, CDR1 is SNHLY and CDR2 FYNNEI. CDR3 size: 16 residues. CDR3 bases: TGTGCCAGCAGTGACATTCCGGGACGGGGGAATGAAAAACTGTTTTTT. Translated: CASSDIPGRGNEKLFF.

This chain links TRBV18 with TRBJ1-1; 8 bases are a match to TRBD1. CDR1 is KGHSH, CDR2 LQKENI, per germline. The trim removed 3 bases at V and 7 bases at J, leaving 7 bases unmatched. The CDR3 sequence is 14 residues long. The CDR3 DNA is TGTGCCAGCTCACCTGGAGACAGGGGCGGTGAAGCTTTCTTT. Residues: CASSPGDRGGEAFF.

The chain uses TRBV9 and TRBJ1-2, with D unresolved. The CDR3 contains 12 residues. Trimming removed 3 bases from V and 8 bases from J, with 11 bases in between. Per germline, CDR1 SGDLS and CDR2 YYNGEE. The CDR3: CASSGAGFGYTF. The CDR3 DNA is TGTGCCAGCAGCGGGGCTGGTTTCGGCTACACCTTC.

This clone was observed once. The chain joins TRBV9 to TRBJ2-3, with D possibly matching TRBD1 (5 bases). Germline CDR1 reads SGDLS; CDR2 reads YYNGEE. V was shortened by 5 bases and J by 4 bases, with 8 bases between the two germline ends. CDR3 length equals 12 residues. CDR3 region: CASRGRADTQYF. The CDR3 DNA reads TGTGCCAGCAGGGGGCGCGCAGATACGCAGTATTTT.

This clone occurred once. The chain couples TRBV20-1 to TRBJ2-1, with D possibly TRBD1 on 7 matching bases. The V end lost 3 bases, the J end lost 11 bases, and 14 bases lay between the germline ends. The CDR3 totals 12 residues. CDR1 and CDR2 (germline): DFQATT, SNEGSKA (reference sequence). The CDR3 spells CSASGQGGKQFF. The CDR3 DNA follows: TGCAGTGCTAGTGGGCAGGGGGGAAAGCAGTTCTTC.

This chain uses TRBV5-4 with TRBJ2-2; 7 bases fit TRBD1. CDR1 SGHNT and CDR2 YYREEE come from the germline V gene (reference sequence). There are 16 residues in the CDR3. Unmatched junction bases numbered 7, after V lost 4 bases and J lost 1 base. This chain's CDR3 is CASSEGQFGNTGELFF. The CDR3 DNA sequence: TGTGCCAGCAGCGAGGGACAGTTTGGGAACACCGGGGAGCTGTTTTTT.

CDR3: CASSLGAAGRAFF. The CDR3 nucleotides read TGTGCCAGCAGCTTAGGGGCTGCTGGGCGGGCTTTCTTT. This chain connects TRBV3-1 (or the pseudogene TRBV3-2) to TRBJ1-1; D may be TRBD1 (5 bases). This CDR3 is built from 13 residues. Trimming left V 5 bases short and J 11 bases short, with 18 bases between. CDR1 is LGHDT and CDR2 is YNNKEL in the germline V gene (reference sequence).

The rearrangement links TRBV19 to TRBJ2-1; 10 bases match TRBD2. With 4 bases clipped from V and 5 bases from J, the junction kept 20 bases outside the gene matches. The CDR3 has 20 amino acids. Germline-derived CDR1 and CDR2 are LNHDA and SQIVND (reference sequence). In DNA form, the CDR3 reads TGTGCCAGTAGTACCCAATCTTTACGCGGGATAGCGGGGGGTCACAATGAGCAGTTCTTC. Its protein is CASSTQSLRGIAGGHNEQFF. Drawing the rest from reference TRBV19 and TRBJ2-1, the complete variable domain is DGGITQSPKYLFRKEGQNVTLSCEQNLNHDAMYWYRQDPGQGLRLIYYSQIVNDFQKGDIAEGYSVSREKKESFPLTVTSAQKNPTAFYLCASSTQSLRGIAGGHNEQFFGPGTRLTVL.

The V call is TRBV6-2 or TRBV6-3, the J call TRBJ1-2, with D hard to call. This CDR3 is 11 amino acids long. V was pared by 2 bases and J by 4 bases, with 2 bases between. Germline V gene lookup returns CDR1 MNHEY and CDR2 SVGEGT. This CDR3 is CASSYLYGYTF. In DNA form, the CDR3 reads TGTGCCAGCAGTTACCTCTATGGCTACACCTTC.

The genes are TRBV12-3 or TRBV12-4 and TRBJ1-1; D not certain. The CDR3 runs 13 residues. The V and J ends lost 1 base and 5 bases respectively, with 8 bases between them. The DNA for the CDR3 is TGTGCCAGCAGTTTAGGGGGAGAGACTGAAGCTTTCTTT. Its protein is CASSLGGETEAFF.

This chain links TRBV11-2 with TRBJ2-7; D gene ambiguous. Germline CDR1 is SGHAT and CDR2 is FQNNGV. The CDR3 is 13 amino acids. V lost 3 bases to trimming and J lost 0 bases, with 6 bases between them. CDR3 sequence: CASSFYYSYEQYF. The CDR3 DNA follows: TGTGCCAGCAGCTTTTACTACTCCTACGAGCAGTACTTC. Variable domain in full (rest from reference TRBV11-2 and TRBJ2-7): EAGVAQSPRYKIIEKRQSVAFWCNPISGHATLYWYQQILGQGPKLLIQFQNNGVVDDSQLPKDRFSAERLKGVDSTLKIQPAKLEDSAVYLCASSFYYSYEQYFGPGTRLTVT.

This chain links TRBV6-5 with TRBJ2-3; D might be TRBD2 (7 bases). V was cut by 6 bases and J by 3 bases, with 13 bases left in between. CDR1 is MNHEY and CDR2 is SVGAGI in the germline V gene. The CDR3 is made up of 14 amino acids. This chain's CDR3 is CASSPRGRTDTQYF. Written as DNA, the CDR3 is TGTGCCAGCAGCCCGCGGGGGCGGACAGATACGCAGTATTTT.

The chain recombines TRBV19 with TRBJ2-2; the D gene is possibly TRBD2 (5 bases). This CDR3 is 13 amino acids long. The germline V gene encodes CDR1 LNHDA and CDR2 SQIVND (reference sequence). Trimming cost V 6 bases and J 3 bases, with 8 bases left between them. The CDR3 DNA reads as TGTGCCAGTAGAAGGGAGTACACCGGGGAGCTGTTTTTT. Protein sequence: CASRREYTGELFF.

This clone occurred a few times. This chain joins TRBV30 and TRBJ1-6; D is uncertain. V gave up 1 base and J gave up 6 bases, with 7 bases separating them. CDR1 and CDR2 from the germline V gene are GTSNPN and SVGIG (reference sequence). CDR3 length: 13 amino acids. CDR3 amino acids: CAWSERINSPLHF. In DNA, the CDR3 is TGTGCCTGGAGTGAGCGGATTAATTCACCCCTCCACTTT. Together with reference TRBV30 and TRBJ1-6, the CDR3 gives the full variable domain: SQTIHQWPATLVQPVGSPLSLECTVEGTSNPNLYWYRQAAGRGLQLLFYSVGIGQISSEVPQNLSASRPQDRQFILSSKKLLLSDSGFYLCAWSERINSPLHFGNGTRLTVT.

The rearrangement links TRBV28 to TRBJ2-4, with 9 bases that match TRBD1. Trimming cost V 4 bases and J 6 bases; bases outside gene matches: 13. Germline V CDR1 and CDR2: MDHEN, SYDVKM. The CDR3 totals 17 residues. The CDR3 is CASSSPTNRQGGNIQYF. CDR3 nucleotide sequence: TGTGCCAGCAGTTCCCCCACTAACCGACAGGGGGGAAACATTCAGTACTTC.

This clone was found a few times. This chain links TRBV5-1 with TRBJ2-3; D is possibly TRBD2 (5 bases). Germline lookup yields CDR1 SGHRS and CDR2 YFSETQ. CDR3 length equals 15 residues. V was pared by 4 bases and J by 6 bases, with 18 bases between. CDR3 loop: CASSEGLGVVDTQYF. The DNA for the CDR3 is TGCGCCAGCAGCGAGGGTTTGGGTGTTGTGGATACGCAGTATTTT.